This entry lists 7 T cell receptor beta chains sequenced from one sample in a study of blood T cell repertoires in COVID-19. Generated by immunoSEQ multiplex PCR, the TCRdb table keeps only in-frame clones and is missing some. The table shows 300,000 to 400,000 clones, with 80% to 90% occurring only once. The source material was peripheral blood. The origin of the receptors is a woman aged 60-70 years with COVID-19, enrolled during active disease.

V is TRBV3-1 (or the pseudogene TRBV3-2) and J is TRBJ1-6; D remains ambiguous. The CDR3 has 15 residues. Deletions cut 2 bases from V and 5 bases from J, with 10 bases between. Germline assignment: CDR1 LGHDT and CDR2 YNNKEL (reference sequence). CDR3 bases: TGTGCCAGCAGCCAACAGGAAATCGATAATTCACCCCTCCACTTT. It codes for CASSQQEIDNSPLHF.

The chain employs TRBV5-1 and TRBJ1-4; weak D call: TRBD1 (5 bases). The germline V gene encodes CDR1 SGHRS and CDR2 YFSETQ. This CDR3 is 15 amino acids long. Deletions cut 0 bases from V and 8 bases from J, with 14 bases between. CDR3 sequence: CASSLAQGPREKLFF. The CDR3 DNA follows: TGCGCCAGCAGCTTGGCCCAGGGCCCTAGGGAAAAACTGTTTTTT.

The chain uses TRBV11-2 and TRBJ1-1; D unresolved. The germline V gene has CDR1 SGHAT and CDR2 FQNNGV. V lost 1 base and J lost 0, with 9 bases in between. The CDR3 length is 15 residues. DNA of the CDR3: TGTGCCAGCAGCTTAGGGCGTGCGGTGAACACTGAAGCTTTCTTT. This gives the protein CASSLGRAVNTEAFF. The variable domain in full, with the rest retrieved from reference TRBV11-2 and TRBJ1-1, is EAGVAQSPRYKIIEKRQSVAFWCNPISGHATLYWYQQILGQGPKLLIQFQNNGVVDDSQLPKDRFSAERLKGVDSTLKIQPAKLEDSAVYLCASSLGRAVNTEAFFGQGTRLTVV.

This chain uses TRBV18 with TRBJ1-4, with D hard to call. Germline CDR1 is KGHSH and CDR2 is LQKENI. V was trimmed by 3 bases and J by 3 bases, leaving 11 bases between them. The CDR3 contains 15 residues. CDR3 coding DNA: TGTGCCAGCTCACCGACTCCGGGTCCTAATGAAAAACTGTTTTTT. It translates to CASSPTPGPNEKLFF. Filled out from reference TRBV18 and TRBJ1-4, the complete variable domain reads NAGVMQNPRHLVRRRGQEARLRCSPMKGHSHVYWYRQLPEEGLKFMVYLQKENIIDESGMPKERFSAEFPKEGPSILRIQQVVRGDSAAYFCASSPTPGPNEKLFFGSGTQLSVL.

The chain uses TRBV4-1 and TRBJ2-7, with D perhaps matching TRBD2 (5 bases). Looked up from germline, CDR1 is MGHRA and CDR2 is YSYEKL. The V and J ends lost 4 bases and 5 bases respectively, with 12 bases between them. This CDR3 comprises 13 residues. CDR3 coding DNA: TGCGCCAGCAGCCGGGTAGAGGGTAACGAGCAGTACTTC. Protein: CASSRVEGNEQYF.

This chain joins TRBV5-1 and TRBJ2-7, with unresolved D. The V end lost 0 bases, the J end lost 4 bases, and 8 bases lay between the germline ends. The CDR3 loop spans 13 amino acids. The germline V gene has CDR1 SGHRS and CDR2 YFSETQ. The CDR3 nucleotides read TGCGCCAGCAGCTTGGGGGCCAAATACGAGCAGTACTTC. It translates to CASSLGAKYEQYF. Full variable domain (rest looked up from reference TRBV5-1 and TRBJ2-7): KAGVTQTPRYLIKTRGQQVTLSCSPISGHRSVSWYQQTPGQGLQFLFEYFSETQRNKGNFPGRFSGRQFSNSRSEMNVSTLELGDSALYLCASSLGAKYEQYFGPGTRLTVT.

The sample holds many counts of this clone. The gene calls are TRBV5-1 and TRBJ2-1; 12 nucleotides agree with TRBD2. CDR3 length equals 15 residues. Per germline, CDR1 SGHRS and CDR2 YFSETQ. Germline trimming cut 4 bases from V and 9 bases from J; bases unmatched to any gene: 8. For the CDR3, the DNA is TGCGCCAGCAGCACCCTAGCGGGGGGGCAAAGTGAGCAGTTCTTC. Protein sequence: CASSTLAGGQSEQFF.